The entry that follows covers one TCR beta chain sequence. These data belong to a study of T-cell memory formation after mild COVID-19. CDR1 and CDR2 from the germline V gene are LGHNA and YNFKEQ. V dropped 4 bases and J dropped 6; count of bases not matched to a gene: 14. This CDR3 spans 17 amino acids. MiXCR was run by TCRdb on the 5' RACE reads, yielding one entry per CDR3 protein. The sample consists of about 560,000 distinct CDR3 sequences, 15% to 20% of them appearing once. The clonotype comes from an adult woman who had mild COVID-19 (a few samples of this study predate the infection). Cell type and time point are not known. The specimen was PBMCs or a T cell subset sorted from them (not recorded which). The chain combines TRBV4-2 with TRBJ2-1; 8 bases match TRBD2. CDR3 DNA: TGTGCCAGCAGCCCCCTCGGAGTGCGGGGGGCCAGCAATGAGCAGTTCTTC. Translating it yields CASSPLGVRGASNEQFF.